These 32 T cell receptor beta chains were sequenced from one sample in a study of T cell responses to AZD1222 COVID-19 vaccine. This table comes from immunoSEQ multiplex PCR, and its TCRdb copy is limited to in-frame clones, with some not included. The sample has some 130,000 clones, over 75% seen once. The sequences come from peripheral blood, collected on day 0 of MenACWY control vaccination. The receptors were sampled from an adult in good health.

The chain couples TRBV11-1 to TRBJ2-7, with D unresolved. The CDR3 is 13 residues long. With 3 bases removed from V and 4 bases from J, the gap between germline ends came to 10 bases. CDR1 is SGHAT, CDR2 FQDESV, per germline (reference sequence). The CDR3 bases are TGTGCCAGCAGCTTTACTGTCCAGTACGAGCAGTACTTC. Translated, it gives CASSFTVQYEQYF.

This chain connects TRBV5-8 to TRBJ2-1, with D uncertain. Trimming cost V 7 bases and J 1 base, with 18 bases left between them. Germline-derived CDR1 and CDR2 are SGHTS and YDEGEE. This CDR3 has 16 residues. The CDR3 here is CASDLFGRKSYNEQFF. CDR3 sequence (DNA): TGTGCCAGCGACTTGTTCGGCAGAAAATCCTACAATGAGCAGTTCTTC.

The V call is TRBV19, the J call TRBJ2-6, with 7 bases lining up with TRBD2. Losses at the gene ends were 0 bases for V and 2 bases for J; bases not matched to a gene: 4. The CDR3 contains 17 residues. Germline V CDR1 and CDR2: LNHDA, SQIVND (reference sequence). As DNA, the CDR3 is TGTGCCAGTAGTATAGAATCGGGAGGAACTGGGGCCAACGTCCTGACTTTC. This translates into CASSIESGGTGANVLTF.

This chain's CDR3 is CASSYVGEQYF. The DNA for the CDR3 is TGTGCCAGCAGTTACGTGGGCGAGCAGTACTTC. The V call is TRBV6-5, the J call TRBJ2-7; D gene uncertain. V was trimmed by 2 bases and J by 6 bases, leaving 5 bases between them. Germline lookup yields CDR1 MNHEY and CDR2 SVGAGI. CDR3 size: 11 residues.

V gene TRBV15 combines with J gene TRBJ2-1; D is unclear. Trimming stripped 3 bases from V and 4 bases from J, with 7 bases between. The CDR3 contains 13 residues. Looked up from germline, CDR1 is LNHNV and CDR2 is YYDKDF (reference sequence). This chain's CDR3 is CATSRAVYNEQFF. The CDR3 coding sequence is TGTGCCACCAGCAGGGCCGTGTACAATGAGCAGTTCTTC.

The CDR3 sequence: CASRTSGIRFEQYF. CDR3 nucleotide sequence: TGTGCCAGCCGGACTAGCGGGATAAGATTCGAGCAGTACTTC. The chain is built from TRBV7-9 and TRBJ2-7, with TRBD2 matching over 12 bases. CDR3 length equals 14 residues. CDR1 is SEHNR and CDR2 is FQNEAQ in the germline V gene (reference sequence). After removal of 8 bases from V and 6 bases from J, the junction contained 8 bases not matched to a gene.

This clone is judged medium-sized. V gene TRBV27 combines with J gene TRBJ2-7; D may be TRBD2 (7 bases). CDR1 and CDR2 from the germline V gene are MNHEY and SMNVEV (reference sequence). The CDR3 totals 15 residues. Trimming took 3 bases from V and 2 from J, leaving 14 bases between them. Here the CDR3 DNA reads TGTGCCAGCAGTTTCGGAGGGGGGGTTACCTACGAGCAGTACTTC. Amino acid sequence: CASSFGGGVTYEQYF.

CDR3 sequence (DNA): TGTGCCAGCAGTTACGAGGAAGACAGAAAAAATCAGCCCCAGCATTTT. Its protein is CASSYEEDRKNQPQHF. V gene TRBV6-5 combines with J gene TRBJ1-5; the D gene is possibly TRBD1 (5 bases). The CDR3 spans 16 residues. With 2 bases removed from V and 4 bases from J, the gap between germline ends came to 15 bases. From germline, CDR1 is MNHEY and CDR2 SVGAGI.

The V and J genes are TRBV28 and TRBJ1-1; 7 positions agree with TRBD1. The V gene end was trimmed by 7 bases and the J gene end by 6 bases; junction bases not matched to a gene: 11. CDR1 and CDR2 from the germline V gene are MDHEN and SYDVKM. This CDR3 is 14 amino acids long. The CDR3 spells CASIMGGGLAEAFF. CDR3 nucleotide sequence: TGTGCCAGCATAATGGGAGGGGGCCTCGCTGAAGCTTTCTTT. The entire variable domain, with the rest obtained from reference TRBV28 and TRBJ1-1, is as follows: DVKVTQSSRYLVKRTGEKVFLECVQDMDHENMFWYRQDPGLGLRLIYFSYDVKMKEKGDIPEGYSVSREKKERFSLILESASTNQTSMYLCASIMGGGLAEAFFGQGTRLTVV.

The CDR3 DNA reads as TGCAGCGTTGTGGTAGGGACAAACATTCAGTACTTC. Translation gives CSVVVGTNIQYF. The chain links TRBV29-1 to TRBJ2-4; perhaps D is TRBD1 or TRBD2 (5 bases each). V shed 4 bases and J shed 6 bases, with 10 bases lying between them. Germline V gene data show CDR1 as SQVTM and CDR2 as ANQGSEA. The CDR3 is 12 residues long.

The CDR3 loop reads CASSPNPRLVDEQYF. DNA of the CDR3: TGTGCCAGCAGCCCTAACCCTAGGCTCGTTGACGAGCAGTACTTC. The V call is TRBV7-6, the J call TRBJ2-7; D gene uncertain. V lost 5 bases, J lost 5 bases, and 19 bases lay in between. In germline, CDR1 is SGHVS, CDR2 FNYEAQ. The CDR3 sequence is 15 residues long.

The V gene is TRBV11-2, the J gene TRBJ2-7; 10 bases map to TRBD2. V trimming: 0 bases; J trimming: 9 bases; junction bases outside the gene matches: 8. The CDR3 has 15 amino acids. Germline lookup yields CDR1 SGHAT and CDR2 FQNNGV. CDR3 nucleotides: TGTGCCAGCAGCTTAGAGGGAGCGGGAGGGCTTGCGCAGTACTTC. Its protein product is CASSLEGAGGLAQYF.

The V gene is TRBV29-1, the J gene TRBJ2-2; 7 bases align to TRBD1. The V and J ends lost 4 bases and 8 bases, in that order; junction bases with no gene match: 13. The V gene's germline CDR1 is SQVTM and CDR2 ANQGSEA. The CDR3 contains 15 residues. The CDR3 nucleotides read TGCAGCGTTGCACCCGGGACAGCTAAGGGGGGGGAGCTGTTTTTT. It codes for CSVAPGTAKGGELFF.

The chain employs TRBV6-1 and TRBJ2-7; D unclear. Looked up from germline, CDR1 is MNHNS and CDR2 is SASEGT. Trimming pared 4 bases from V and 0 bases from J, leaving 13 bases between. CDR3 length: 15 residues. The DNA of the CDR3 is TGTGCCAGCAGTGTAGCACCACCATCCTCCTACGAGCAGTACTTC. Protein: CASSVAPPSSYEQYF.

V is TRBV7-3 and J is TRBJ2-3, with a possible D match to TRBD2 (5 bases). V was clipped by 2 bases and J by 4 bases, with 13 bases between them. Per germline, CDR1 SGHTA and CDR2 FQGTGA. This CDR3 comprises 15 residues. This CDR3 reads CASSLRGSGADTQYF. The CDR3 coding sequence is TGTGCCAGCAGCTTACGGGGATCTGGGGCAGATACGCAGTATTTT.

The chain is built from TRBV27 and TRBJ2-5; D may correspond to TRBD1 or TRBD2 (7 bases each). Germline CDR1 MNHEY, CDR2 SMNVEV (reference sequence). The V end lost 6 bases, the J end lost 5 bases, and 13 bases lay between the germline ends. The CDR3 length is 13 residues. The CDR3 here is CASRRQGGETQYF. The DNA for the CDR3 is TGTGCCAGCAGGCGACAGGGAGGGGAGACCCAGTACTTC.

J is TRBJ2-2 and V is TRBV4-2; D uncertain. V was shortened by 0 bases and J by 0 bases, with 8 bases between the two germline ends. The V gene's germline CDR1 is LGHNA and CDR2 YNFKEQ. This CDR3 region has 16 residues. The CDR3 bases are TGTGCCAGCAGCCAAGATGGCGGTACGAACACCGGGGAGCTGTTTTTT. Its protein is CASSQDGGTNTGELFF.

This rearrangement joins TRBV2 to TRBJ2-7; maybe TRBD2 (6 bases). CDR3 length: 14 amino acids. The V gene's germline CDR1 is SNHLY and CDR2 FYNNEI. V was shortened by 4 bases and J by 2 bases, with 12 bases between the two germline ends. This CDR3 is CASSAPSEAYEQYF. In DNA form, the CDR3 reads TGTGCCAGCAGTGCGCCTAGCGAAGCCTACGAGCAGTACTTC.

The gene calls are TRBV5-4 and TRBJ2-7; D gene ambiguous. The CDR3 is 11 residues long. V lost 3 bases and J lost 5, with 6 bases in between. Germline V gives CDR1 SGHNT, CDR2 YYREEE (reference sequence). The CDR3 DNA follows: TGTGCCAGCAGCTCCCGTAACGAGCAGTACTTC. It yields the protein CASSSRNEQYF. The full variable domain, completed using reference TRBV5-4 and TRBJ2-7, is ETGVTQSPTHLIKTRGQQVTLRCSSQSGHNTVSWYQQALGQGPQFIFQYYREEENGRGNFPPRFSGLQFPNYSSELNVNALELDDSALYLCASSSRNEQYFGPGTRLTVT.

This clone was seen only once. The gene calls are TRBV2 and TRBJ1-4; TRBD1 agrees at 7 bases. The CDR3 totals 14 residues. Per germline, CDR1 SNHLY and CDR2 FYNNEI. Losses at the gene ends were 6 bases for V and 1 base for J; bases not matched to a gene: 2. This chain's CDR3 is CASSGTVTNEKLFF. The CDR3 DNA follows: TGTGCCAGCAGCGGGACAGTAACTAATGAAAAACTGTTTTTT.

The rearrangement uses TRBV9 and TRBJ1-1, with D perhaps matching TRBD1 (6 bases). CDR1 is SGDLS, CDR2 YYNGEE, per germline. V lost 0 bases to trimming and J lost 8 bases, with 14 bases between them. CDR3 length: 14 residues. Written as DNA, the CDR3 is TGTGCCAGCAGCGTAGGGGCAGGGGAGGGCGAAGCTTTCTTT. Amino acids: CASSVGAGEGEAFF.

This chain uses TRBV19 with TRBJ1-5; 7 bases map to TRBD1. With V trimmed by 7 bases and J by 7 bases, 13 bases remained unmatched. CDR3 length: 15 amino acids. Per the germline V gene, CDR1 is LNHDA and CDR2 is SQIVND (reference sequence). The CDR3 nucleotides read TGTGCCAGTACCCCCCTAGAGGGGGCCGTACAGCCCCAGCATTTT. It is translated as CASTPLEGAVQPQHF.

The chain has TRBV5-1 and TRBJ1-3; D possibly corresponds to TRBD1 (5 bases). V was trimmed by 3 bases and J by 0 bases, leaving 13 bases between them. This CDR3 has 16 residues. Germline V gives CDR1 SGHRS, CDR2 YFSETQ. The CDR3 DNA is TGCGCCAGCAGCTCCAGGGACGGTTCCTCTGGAAACACCATATATTTT. Encoded protein: CASSSRDGSSGNTIYF.

CDR3 region: CASSSGLAGPSEQFF. Here the CDR3 DNA reads TGTGCCAGCAGCTCCGGACTAGCGGGACCCTCTGAGCAGTTCTTC. This chain connects TRBV11-2 to TRBJ2-1, with 12 positions matching TRBD2. Germline V gene sequence: CDR1 SGHAT, CDR2 FQNNGV. This CDR3 contains 15 residues. V lost 4 bases and J lost 9; bases outside the gene matches: 7. The complete variable domain, with remaining parts taken from reference TRBV11-2 and TRBJ2-1, reads EAGVAQSPRYKIIEKRQSVAFWCNPISGHATLYWYQQILGQGPKLLIQFQNNGVVDDSQLPKDRFSAERLKGVDSTLKIQPAKLEDSAVYLCASSSGLAGPSEQFFGPGTRLTVL.

The genes are TRBV11-1 and TRBJ2-1, with TRBD2 matching 7 bases. This CDR3 has 15 residues. The germline CDR1 and CDR2 sequences are SGHAT and FQDESV (reference sequence). Trimming at V came to 5 bases and at J to 5 bases, leaving 9 bases not matched to a gene. CDR3 in DNA: TGTGCCAGCAGCCCCGGGTCTAGCGGTCACAATGAGCAGTTCTTC. This translates into CASSPGSSGHNEQFF.

J is TRBJ1-2 and V is TRBV9, with D uncertain. Germline V CDR1 and CDR2: SGDLS, YYNGEE. CDR3 length: 13 residues. Trimming removed 3 bases from V and 8 bases from J, with 14 bases in between. CDR3 amino acids: CASSATGQLGYTF. The CDR3 region has the DNA TGTGCCAGCAGCGCGACTGGGCAACTGGGCTACACCTTC.

The J gene is TRBJ2-1, the V gene TRBV9, with D unresolved. There are 12 residues in the CDR3. Trimming pared 0 bases from V and 4 bases from J, leaving 2 bases between. Germline loops: CDR1 SGDLS, CDR2 YYNGEE. For the CDR3, the DNA is TGTGCCAGCAGCGTAGTATACAATGAGCAGTTCTTC. Protein: CASSVVYNEQFF. The whole variable domain, remainder taken from reference TRBV9 and TRBJ2-1, is DSGVTQTPKHLITATGQRVTLRCSPRSGDLSVYWYQQSLDQGLQFLIQYYNGEERAKGNILERFSAQQFPDLHSELNLSSLELGDSALYFCASSVVYNEQFFGPGTRLTVL.

V gene TRBV27 combines with J gene TRBJ2-2; 8 positions agree with TRBD1. Trimming took 4 bases from V and 2 from J; bases not matched to a gene: 3. Germline assignment: CDR1 MNHEY and CDR2 SMNVEV (reference sequence). The CDR3 has 15 amino acids. Here the CDR3 DNA reads TGTGCCAGCAGTTCCAGGGGGCGCAACACCGGGGAGCTGTTTTTT. This gives the protein CASSSRGRNTGELFF.

The chain uses TRBV9 and TRBJ1-1; TRBD1 is a possible D gene (5 bases). The CDR3 sequence is 16 residues long. CDR1 SGDLS and CDR2 YYNGEE come from the germline V gene. Trimming removed 4 bases at V and 4 bases at J, with 20 bases between. The CDR3, as DNA: TGTGCCAGCAGCCCGTGGAGCCCAGGGAGGGGCACTGAAGCTTTCTTT. Residues: CASSPWSPGRGTEAFF. The whole variable domain, remainder taken from reference TRBV9 and TRBJ1-1, is DSGVTQTPKHLITATGQRVTLRCSPRSGDLSVYWYQQSLDQGLQFLIQYYNGEERAKGNILERFSAQQFPDLHSELNLSSLELGDSALYFCASSPWSPGRGTEAFFGQGTRLTVV.

The rearrangement links TRBV4-1 to TRBJ2-2, with 9 bases lining up with TRBD1. From germline, CDR1 is MGHRA and CDR2 YSYEKL. The CDR3 covers 15 residues. The V and J ends lost 3 bases and 9 bases, in that order; junction bases with no gene match: 8. In DNA form, the CDR3 reads TGCGCCAGCAGCCAGGGGACAGGGAATAGAAGGGAGCTGTTTTTT. Amino acids: CASSQGTGNRRELFF.

This clone occurred once. This sequence joins TRBV28 and TRBJ2-3; D gene ambiguous. The CDR3 extends over 14 amino acids. The germline V and J ends were trimmed by 4 bases and 4 bases, with 12 bases remaining between them. Germline CDR1 is MDHEN and CDR2 is SYDVKM. The CDR3 region is CASSSSPAPDTQYF. Written as DNA, the CDR3 is TGTGCCAGCAGTTCCTCTCCGGCCCCAGATACGCAGTATTTT. The variable domain in full, completed from reference TRBV28 and TRBJ2-3, reads DVKVTQSSRYLVKRTGEKVFLECVQDMDHENMFWYRQDPGLGLRLIYFSYDVKMKEKGDIPEGYSVSREKKERFSLILESASTNQTSMYLCASSSSPAPDTQYFGPGTRLTVL.

J is TRBJ1-6 and V is TRBV30, with D hard to call. Trimming took off 1 base at V and 9 bases at J, with 16 bases between the two ends. The CDR3 totals 15 residues. In germline, CDR1 is GTSNPN, CDR2 SVGIG (reference sequence). The CDR3 loop is CAWSGARKESSPLHF. The CDR3 region has the DNA TGTGCCTGGAGTGGGGCCCGGAAAGAGAGTTCACCCCTCCACTTT.